These 7 T cell receptor beta chains were sequenced from one sample in a study of cytomegalovirus exposure and HLA in healthy donors. PCR employed 60 Vbeta and 13 Jbeta primers. Only in-frame clones appear in the TCRdb table, and some are missing; sequencing was by immunoSEQ multiplex PCR. The table records approximately 120,000 clones, 76% of them present only once. Sequencing was done on a sample of PBMCs. All receptors derive from a woman in her 50s in good health and CMV-seropositive.

The chain links TRBV11-2 to TRBJ2-5; a weak D match, TRBD1 (6 bases). V lost 7 bases and J lost 3, with 15 bases in between. Per germline, CDR1 SGHAT and CDR2 FQNNGV. This CDR3 spans 14 amino acids. DNA for the CDR3: TGTGCCAGCACCTTCCTTTACAGGGAAGAGACCCAGTACTTC. Its protein is CASTFLYREETQYF.

In its sample, this clone was seen a few times. The chain employs TRBV5-6 and TRBJ2-7; 9 bases are shared with TRBD2. This CDR3 spans 15 amino acids. Germline lookup yields CDR1 SGHDT and CDR2 YYEEEE. The trim removed 3 bases at V and 4 bases at J, leaving 8 bases unmatched. As DNA, the CDR3 is TGTGCCAGCAGCTCCGGGCTAGCGGGGAATTACGAGCAGTACTTC. As protein: CASSSGLAGNYEQYF.

The chain combines TRBV5-1 with TRBJ2-5; 10 bases match TRBD1. The junction had 14 bases not matched to a gene; V was cut back by 4 bases and J by 2 bases. The CDR3 spans 18 residues. CDR1 SGHRS and CDR2 YFSETQ come from the germline V gene. The CDR3 coding sequence is TGCGCCAGCAGCCCGGGACAGGGGATGATACGTAATCAAGAGACCCAGTACTTC. Its protein product is CASSPGQGMIRNQETQYF.

V usage is TRBV5-4 and J usage is TRBJ2-5, with TRBD1 matching over 10 bases. CDR3 length: 16 residues. Germline loops: CDR1 SGHNT, CDR2 YYREEE (reference sequence). V was pared by 5 bases and J by 2 bases, with 9 bases of the junction left unmatched. DNA of the CDR3: TGTGCCAGCAGGTCAGACAGGGGGCGGGGTCAAGAGACCCAGTACTTC. Protein: CASRSDRGRGQETQYF.

The V gene is TRBV7-2, the J gene TRBJ2-7; 7 bases align to TRBD2. The ends lost 6 bases at V and 3 bases at J; junction bases unmatched: 5. The CDR3 has 13 residues. The germline gives CDR1 SGHTA, CDR2 FQGNSA. The CDR3 loop is CASRLTGGYEQYF. DNA of the CDR3: TGTGCCAGCAGGTTAACGGGGGGCTACGAGCAGTACTTC.

The gene calls are TRBV5-1 and TRBJ1-4; TRBD1 is a possible D gene (6 bases). Trimming removed 3 bases from V and 8 bases from J, with 23 bases in between. The CDR3 runs 17 residues. Germline CDR1 reads SGHRS; CDR2 reads YFSETQ. In nucleotides, the CDR3 is TGCGCCAGCAGCTCCCAGGGGAGTAGCCCGCGATGGGAAAAACTGTTTTTT. This codes for CASSSQGSSPRWEKLFF. Combining the CDR3 with reference TRBV5-1 and TRBJ1-4 gives the whole variable domain KAGVTQTPRYLIKTRGQQVTLSCSPISGHRSVSWYQQTPGQGLQFLFEYFSETQRNKGNFPGRFSGRQFSNSRSEMNVSTLELGDSALYLCASSSQGSSPRWEKLFFGSGTQLSVL.

The sample holds one count of this clone. This chain links TRBV5-5 with TRBJ2-7; 10 bases line up with TRBD2. J gave up 3 bases and V 4 bases, and 7 bases lay outside the gene matches. The CDR3 is made up of 15 amino acids. Germline V lookup: CDR1 SGHKS, CDR2 YYEKEE (reference sequence). CDR3 sequence: CASSAYSGGNYEQYF. CDR3 nucleotides: TGTGCCAGCAGCGCCTATAGCGGGGGGAACTACGAGCAGTACTTC.